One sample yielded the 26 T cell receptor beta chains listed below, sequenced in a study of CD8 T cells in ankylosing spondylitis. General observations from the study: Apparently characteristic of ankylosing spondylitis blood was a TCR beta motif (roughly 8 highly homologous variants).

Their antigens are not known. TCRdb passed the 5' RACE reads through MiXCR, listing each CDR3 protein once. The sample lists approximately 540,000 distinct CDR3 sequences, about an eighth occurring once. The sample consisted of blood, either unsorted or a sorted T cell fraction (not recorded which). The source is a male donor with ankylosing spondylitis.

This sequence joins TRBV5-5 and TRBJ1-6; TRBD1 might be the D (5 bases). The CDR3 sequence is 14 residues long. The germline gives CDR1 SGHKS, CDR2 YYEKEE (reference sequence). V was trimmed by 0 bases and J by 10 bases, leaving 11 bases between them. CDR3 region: CASSLGGDGSPLHF. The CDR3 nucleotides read TGTGCCAGCAGCTTGGGAGGGGATGGGTCACCCCTCCACTTT.

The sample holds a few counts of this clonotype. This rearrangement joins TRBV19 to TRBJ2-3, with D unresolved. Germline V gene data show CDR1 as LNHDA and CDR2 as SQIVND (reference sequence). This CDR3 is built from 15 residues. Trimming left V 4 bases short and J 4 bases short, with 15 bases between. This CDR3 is CASSTVDPLADTQYF. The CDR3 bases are TGTGCCAGTAGTACTGTAGACCCTCTGGCAGATACGCAGTATTTT.

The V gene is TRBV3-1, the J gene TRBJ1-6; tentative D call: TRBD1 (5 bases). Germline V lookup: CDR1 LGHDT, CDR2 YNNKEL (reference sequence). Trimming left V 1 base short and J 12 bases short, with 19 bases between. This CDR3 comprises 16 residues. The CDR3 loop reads CASSQGVGARGLPLHF. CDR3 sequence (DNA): TGTGCCAGCAGCCAAGGGGTAGGGGCCCGCGGGCTACCCCTCCACTTT.

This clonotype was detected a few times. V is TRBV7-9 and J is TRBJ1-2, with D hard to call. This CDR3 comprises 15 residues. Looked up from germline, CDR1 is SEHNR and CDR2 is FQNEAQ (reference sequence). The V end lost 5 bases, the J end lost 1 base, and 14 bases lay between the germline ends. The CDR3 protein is CASSKDGSINYGYTF. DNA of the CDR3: TGTGCCAGCAGCAAGGACGGGTCGATTAACTATGGCTACACCTTC.

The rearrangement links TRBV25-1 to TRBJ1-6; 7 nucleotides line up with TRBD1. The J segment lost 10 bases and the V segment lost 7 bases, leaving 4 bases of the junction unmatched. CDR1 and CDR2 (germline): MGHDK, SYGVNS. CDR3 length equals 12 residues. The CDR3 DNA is TGTGCCAGCACTCAGGGGGAATCACCCCTCCACTTT. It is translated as CASTQGESPLHF.

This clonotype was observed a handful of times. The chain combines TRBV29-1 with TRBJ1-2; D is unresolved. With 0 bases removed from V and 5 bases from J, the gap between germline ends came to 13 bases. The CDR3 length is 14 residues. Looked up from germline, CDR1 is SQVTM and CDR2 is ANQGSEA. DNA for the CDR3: TGCAGCGTTGAAGAGGGCGCGGTCGGGTATGGCTACACCTTC. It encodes CSVEEGAVGYGYTF.

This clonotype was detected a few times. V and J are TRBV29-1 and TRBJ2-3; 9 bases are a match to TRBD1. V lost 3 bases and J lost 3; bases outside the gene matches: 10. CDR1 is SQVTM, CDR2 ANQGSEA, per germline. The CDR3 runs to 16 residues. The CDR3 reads CSVELRDREGTDTQYF. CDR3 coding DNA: TGCAGCGTTGAGTTGCGGGACAGGGAGGGAACAGATACGCAGTATTTT.

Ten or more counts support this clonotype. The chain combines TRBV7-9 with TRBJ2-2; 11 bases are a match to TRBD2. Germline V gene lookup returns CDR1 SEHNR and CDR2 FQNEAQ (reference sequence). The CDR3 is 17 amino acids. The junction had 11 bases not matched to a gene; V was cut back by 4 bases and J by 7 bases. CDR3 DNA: TGTGCCAGCAGCTCCAGGACTAGCGGGCTCATGGGCGGGGAGCTGTTTTTT. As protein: CASSSRTSGLMGGELFF. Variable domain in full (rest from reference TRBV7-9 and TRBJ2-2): DTGVSQNPRHKITKRGQNVTFRCDPISEHNRLYWYRQTLGQGPEFLTYFQNEAQLEKSRLLSDRFSAERPKGSFSTLEIQRTEQGDSAMYLCASSSRTSGLMGGELFFGEGSRLTVL.

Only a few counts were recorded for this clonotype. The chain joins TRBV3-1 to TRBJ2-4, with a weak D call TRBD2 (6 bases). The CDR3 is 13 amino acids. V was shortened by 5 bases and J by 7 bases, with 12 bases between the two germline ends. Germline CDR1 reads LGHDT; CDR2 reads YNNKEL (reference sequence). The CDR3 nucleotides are TGTGCCAGCAGCGCATCTGGGGGGAACATTCAGTACTTC. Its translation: CASSASGGNIQYF.

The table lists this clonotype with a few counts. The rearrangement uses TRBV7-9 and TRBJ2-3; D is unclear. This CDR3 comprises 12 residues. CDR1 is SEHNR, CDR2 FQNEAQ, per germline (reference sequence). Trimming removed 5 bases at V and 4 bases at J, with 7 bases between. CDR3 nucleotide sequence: TGTGCCAGCAGCCCAAACTCAGATACGCAGTATTTT. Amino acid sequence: CASSPNSDTQYF.

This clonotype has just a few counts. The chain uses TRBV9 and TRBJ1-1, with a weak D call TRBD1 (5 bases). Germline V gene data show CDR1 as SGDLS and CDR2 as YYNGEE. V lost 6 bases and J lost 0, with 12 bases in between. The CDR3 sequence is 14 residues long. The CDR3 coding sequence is TGTGCCAGCACCCCTGGAGGGGTGAACACTGAAGCTTTCTTT. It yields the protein CASTPGGVNTEAFF.

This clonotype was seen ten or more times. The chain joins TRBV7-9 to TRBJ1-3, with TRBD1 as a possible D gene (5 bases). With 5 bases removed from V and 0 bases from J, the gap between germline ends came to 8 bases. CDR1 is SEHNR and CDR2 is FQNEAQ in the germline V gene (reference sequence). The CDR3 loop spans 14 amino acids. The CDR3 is CASSPGISGNTIYF. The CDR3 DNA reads TGTGCCAGCAGCCCAGGGATCTCTGGAAACACCATATATTTT. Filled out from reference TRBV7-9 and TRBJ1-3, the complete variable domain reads DTGVSQNPRHKITKRGQNVTFRCDPISEHNRLYWYRQTLGQGPEFLTYFQNEAQLEKSRLLSDRFSAERPKGSFSTLEIQRTEQGDSAMYLCASSPGISGNTIYFGEGSWLTVV.

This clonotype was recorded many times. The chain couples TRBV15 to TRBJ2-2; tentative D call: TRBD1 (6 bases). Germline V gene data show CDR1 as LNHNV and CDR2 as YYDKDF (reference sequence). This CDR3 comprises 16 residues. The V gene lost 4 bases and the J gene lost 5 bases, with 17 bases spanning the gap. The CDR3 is CATSIRDNEFTGELFF. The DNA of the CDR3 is TGTGCCACCAGCATCCGGGACAACGAGTTTACCGGGGAGCTGTTTTTT.

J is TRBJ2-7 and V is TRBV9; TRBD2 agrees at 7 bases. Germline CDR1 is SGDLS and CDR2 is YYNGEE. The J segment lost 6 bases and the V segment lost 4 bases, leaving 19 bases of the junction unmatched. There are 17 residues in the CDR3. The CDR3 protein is CASSSTQAGRQRGEQYF. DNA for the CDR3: TGTGCCAGCAGCTCAACCCAAGCGGGGCGCCAACGGGGCGAGCAGTACTTC.

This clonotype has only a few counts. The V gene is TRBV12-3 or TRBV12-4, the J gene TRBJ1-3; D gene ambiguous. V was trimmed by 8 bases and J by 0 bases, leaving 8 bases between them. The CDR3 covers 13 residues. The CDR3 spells CASCWSSGNTIYF. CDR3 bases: TGTGCCAGCTGTTGGAGCTCTGGAAACACCATATATTTT.

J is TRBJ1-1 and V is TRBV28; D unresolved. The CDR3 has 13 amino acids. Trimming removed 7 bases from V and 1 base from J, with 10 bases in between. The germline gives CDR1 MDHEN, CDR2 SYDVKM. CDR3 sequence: CASTSVENTEAFF. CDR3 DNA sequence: TGTGCCAGCACCTCTGTAGAGAACACTGAAGCTTTCTTT.

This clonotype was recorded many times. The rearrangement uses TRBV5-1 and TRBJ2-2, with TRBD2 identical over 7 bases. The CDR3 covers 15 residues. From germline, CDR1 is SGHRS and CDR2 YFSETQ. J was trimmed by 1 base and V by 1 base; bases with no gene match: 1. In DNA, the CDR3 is TGCGCCAGCAGCTTGATAGCGGGGAACACCGGGGAGCTGTTTTTT. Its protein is CASSLIAGNTGELFF.

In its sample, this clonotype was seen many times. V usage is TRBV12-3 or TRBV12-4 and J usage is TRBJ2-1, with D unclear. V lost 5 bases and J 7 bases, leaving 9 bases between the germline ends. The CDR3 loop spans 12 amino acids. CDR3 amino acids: CASSRSWNEQFF. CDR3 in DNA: TGTGCCAGCAGTAGAAGCTGGAATGAGCAGTTCTTC.

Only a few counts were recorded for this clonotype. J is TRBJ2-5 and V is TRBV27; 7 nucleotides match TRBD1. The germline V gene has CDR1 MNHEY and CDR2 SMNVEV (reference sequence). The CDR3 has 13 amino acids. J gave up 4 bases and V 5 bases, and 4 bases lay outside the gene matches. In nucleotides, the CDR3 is TGTGCCAGCAGTGCGAACAGGGGAGAGACCCAGTACTTC. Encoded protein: CASSANRGETQYF.

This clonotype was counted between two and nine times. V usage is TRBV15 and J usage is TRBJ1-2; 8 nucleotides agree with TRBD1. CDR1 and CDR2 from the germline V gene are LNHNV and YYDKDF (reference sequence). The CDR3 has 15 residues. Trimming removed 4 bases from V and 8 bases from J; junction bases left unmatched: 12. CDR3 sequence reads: CATSNRTGPGRGYTF. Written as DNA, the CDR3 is TGTGCCACCAGCAACCGGACAGGGCCCGGCAGGGGCTACACCTTC.

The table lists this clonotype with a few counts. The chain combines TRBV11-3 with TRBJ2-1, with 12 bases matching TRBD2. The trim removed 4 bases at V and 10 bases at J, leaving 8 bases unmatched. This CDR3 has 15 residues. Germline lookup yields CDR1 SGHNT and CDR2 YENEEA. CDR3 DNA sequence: TGTGCCAGCAGCTCCCGGACTAGCGGGATAGGGGAGCAGTTCTTC. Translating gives CASSSRTSGIGEQFF.

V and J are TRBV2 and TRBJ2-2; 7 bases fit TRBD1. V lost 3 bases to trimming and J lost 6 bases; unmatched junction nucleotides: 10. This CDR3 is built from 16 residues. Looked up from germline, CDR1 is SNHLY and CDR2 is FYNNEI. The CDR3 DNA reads TGTGCCAGCAGTGATGGAGTGAGACAGGGTGCCGGGGAGCTGTTTTTT. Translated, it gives CASSDGVRQGAGELFF. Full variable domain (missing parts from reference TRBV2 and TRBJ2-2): EPEVTQTPSHQVTQMGQEVILRCVPISNHLYFYWYRQILGQKVEFLVSFYNNEISEKSEIFDDQFSVERPDGSNFTLKIRSTKLEDSAMYFCASSDGVRQGAGELFFGEGSRLTVL.

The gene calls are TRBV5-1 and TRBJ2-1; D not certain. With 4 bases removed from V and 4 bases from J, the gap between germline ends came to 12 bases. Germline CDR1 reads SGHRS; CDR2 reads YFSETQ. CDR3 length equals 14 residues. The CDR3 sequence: CASSPIPDYNEQFF. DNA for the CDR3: TGCGCCAGCAGCCCAATTCCAGATTACAATGAGCAGTTCTTC.

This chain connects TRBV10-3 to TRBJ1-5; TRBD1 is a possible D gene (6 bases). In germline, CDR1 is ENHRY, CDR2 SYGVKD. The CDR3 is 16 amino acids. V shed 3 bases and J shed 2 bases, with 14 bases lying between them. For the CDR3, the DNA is TGTGCCATCAGTGAAGGGGGAGGATATGGCAATCAGCCCCAGCATTTT. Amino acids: CAISEGGGYGNQPQHF.

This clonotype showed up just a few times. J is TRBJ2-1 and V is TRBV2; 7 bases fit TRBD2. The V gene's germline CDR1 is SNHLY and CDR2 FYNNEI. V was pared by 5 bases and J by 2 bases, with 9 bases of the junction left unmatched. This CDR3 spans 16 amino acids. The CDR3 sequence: CASSTPGTTPYNEQFF. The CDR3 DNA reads TGTGCCAGCAGTACGCCCGGGACTACCCCCTACAATGAGCAGTTCTTC.

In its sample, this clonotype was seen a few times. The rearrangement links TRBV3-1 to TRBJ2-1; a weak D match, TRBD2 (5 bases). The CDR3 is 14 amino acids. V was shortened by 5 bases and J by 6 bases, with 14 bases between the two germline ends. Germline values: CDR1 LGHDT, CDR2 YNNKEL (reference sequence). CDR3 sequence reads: CASSSRGWSNEQFF. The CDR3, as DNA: TGTGCCAGCAGCTCCCGGGGTTGGTCCAATGAGCAGTTCTTC.